The rows below give T cell receptor beta chains drawn from one sample of a study of post-analysis software for immune sequencing data. TCRdb re-called the PCR reads through MiXCR, storing one row per CDR3 protein. The data contain 400,000 to 500,000 distinct CDR3 sequences, roughly 38% of them singletons. Sequenced: blood. The receptors come from a girl aged 2 to 9 with multiple sclerosis. The CDR3 runs from the conserved cysteine through the conserved F or W. Each record gives: clone size, D gene, V gene, J gene, CDR3 DNA, CDR3 protein. D genes are given only for firm matches. Clone size, where shown, is once, few, many, or a class for clones that have expanded.

few	NA	TRBV12-3/TRBV12-4	TRBJ1-6	TGTGCCAGCAGACAGACAGAGGTTAATTCACCCCTCCACTTT	CASRQTEVNSPLHF
NA	TRBD2	TRBV5-1	TRBJ2-1	TGCGCCAGCAGCGGTTTAGCGGGTAACAATGAGCAGTTCTTC	CASSGLAGNNEQFF
NA	NA	TRBV7-2	TRBJ2-1	TGTGCCAGCGGGACTGGTTACAATGAGCAGTTCTTC	CASGTGYNEQFF
NA	NA	TRBV4-1	TRBJ2-5	TGCGCCAGCAGCCAAGTTCCCCTCGTCCAAGAGACCCAGTACTTC	CASSQVPLVQETQYF
NA	TRBD1	TRBV28	TRBJ1-4	TGTGCCAGCAGTCGACAGGGGGCAGGTGAAAAACTGTTTTTT	CASSRQGAGEKLFF
few	TRBD1	TRBV28	TRBJ2-5	TGTGCCAGCAGTTGGGACAGGGCCCGGGGAGAGACCCAGTACTTC	CASSWDRARGETQYF
NA	NA	TRBV7-6	TRBJ1-5	TGTGCCAGAGCGAGCTGTAAGGCAGGTAATTATCGAGACAATCAGCCCCAGCATTTT	CARASCKAGNYRDNQPQHF
few	NA	TRBV29-1	TRBJ2-7	TGCAGCGTTGTTCAACCACCGGGACAAGGGGCCTACGAGCAGTACTTC	CSVVQPPGQGAYEQYF
NA	TRBD2	TRBV28	TRBJ2-1	TGTGCCAGCAGTTTACCCGGGACTAGCGTCTACAATGAGCAGTTCTTC	CASSLPGTSVYNEQFF
many	TRBD2	TRBV9	TRBJ2-7	TGTGCCAGCAGCATTAGCGGGGGGGCCTACGAGCAGTACTTC	CASSISGGAYEQYF
few	TRBD2	TRBV6-4	TRBJ2-1	TGTGCCAGCAGTGAAGGGACTAGCGACTACAATGAGCAGTTCTTC	CASSEGTSDYNEQFF
NA	NA	TRBV6-2/TRBV6-3	TRBJ1-6	TGTGCCAGCAGTTACGAAGCCAGGGTATCACCCCTCCACTTT	CASSYEARVSPLHF
medium-sized	TRBD2	TRBV11-2	TRBJ2-3	TGTGCCAGCAGCTGGACTAGCGGGAGGAGCACAGATACGCAGTATTTT	CASSWTSGRSTDTQYF
few	NA	TRBV20-1	TRBJ1-5	TGCAGTGCTACCGAAAGGGGATGGTATCCCCTCAATCAGCCCCAGCATTTT	CSATERGWYPLNQPQHF
NA	NA	TRBV18	TRBJ2-1	TGTGCCAGCTCACCCCCCGGGGGCAGGGACAATGAGCAGTTCTTC	CASSPPGGRDNEQFF
NA	TRBD2	TRBV4-3	TRBJ2-3	TGCGCCAGCAGCCAAGCAACCCTAGCGGCCACAGATACGCAGTATTTT	CASSQATLAATDTQYF
NA	NA	TRBV5-1	TRBJ1-1	TGCGCCAGCAGCTTGGGCCTAGTGCCGGCCAAAGGAACTGAAGCTTTCTTT	CASSLGLVPAKGTEAFF
NA	TRBD1	TRBV29-1	TRBJ1-5	TGCAGCGTGAAACAGGGGGTGGGTCAGCCCCAGCATTTT	CSVKQGVGQPQHF
few	NA	TRBV12-3/TRBV12-4	TRBJ2-7	TGTGCCAGCAGTCCCCGCTCTGGGAGTTCCTACGAGCAGTACTTC	CASSPRSGSSYEQYF
few	NA	TRBV19	TRBJ2-1	TGTGCCAGTGGCCGACAGGAGCAGTTCTTC	CASGRQEQFF
NA	TRBD1	TRBV13	TRBJ1-2	TGTGCCAGCAGCTTAGAGAAGAGGGGGCAGAACTATGGCTACACCTTC	CASSLEKRGQNYGYTF
NA	TRBD1	TRBV28	TRBJ1-2	TGTGCCAGTAGGAACCGGGACAGGGGAAATGGCTACACCTTC	CASRNRDRGNGYTF
few	NA	TRBV5-1	TRBJ2-7	TGCGCCAGCAGCTTGGGAGGTGTCCCTTACGAGCAGTACTTC	CASSLGGVPYEQYF
NA	TRBD1	TRBV5-5	TRBJ1-2	TGTGCCAGCAGCTTGCCGCGGACAGGGATAGACTATGGCTACACCTTC	CASSLPRTGIDYGYTF
NA	TRBD2	TRBV12-3/TRBV12-4	TRBJ2-3	TGTGCCAGCAGTTTATACCCCGGGAGGGCGGGAGATACGCAGTATTTT	CASSLYPGRAGDTQYF
few	TRBD1	TRBV20-1	TRBJ1-5	TGCAGTGCTAGAGATATCACAGGGGGAGGGCAGCCCCAGCATTTT	CSARDITGGGQPQHF
NA	NA	TRBV5-1	TRBJ2-5	TGCGCCAGCAGCTTGTCTCCACAAGAGACCCAGTACTTC	CASSLSPQETQYF
few	NA	TRBV2	TRBJ2-1	TGTGCCAGCAGTGCTGACTACAATGAGCAGTTCTTC	CASSADYNEQFF
few	NA	TRBV28	TRBJ1-5	TGTGCCAGCAGTAGATTATTATCGCAGCCCCAGCATTTT	CASSRLLSQPQHF
NA	TRBD1	TRBV3-1	TRBJ2-5	TGTGCCAGCATCCCAAACAGGGGGAACCAAGAGACCCAGTACTTC	CASIPNRGNQETQYF
NA	NA	TRBV7-2	TRBJ2-5	TGTGCCAGCAGCCAGTCGGACAGCAAGAGAGAGACCCAGTACTTC	CASSQSDSKRETQYF
NA	NA	TRBV28	TRBJ1-2	TGTGCCAGCAGTTCCACCCGACAAGATGGCTACACCTTC	CASSSTRQDGYTF
NA	NA	TRBV5-6	TRBJ1-2	TGTGCCAGCAGCTCATCCCCAGCGATTAACTATGGCTACACCTTC	CASSSSPAINYGYTF
few	NA	TRBV28	TRBJ2-1	TGTGCCAGCAGTTTAGTCACACGATACTACAATGAGCAGTTCTTC	CASSLVTRYYNEQFF
few	NA	TRBV29-1	TRBJ2-7	TGCAGCGTTGCTGCAGCCAGCTACGAGCAGTACTTC	CSVAAASYEQYF
NA	NA	TRBV5-6	TRBJ2-1	TGTGCCAGCCCCACCCCCAGGGACCCTCCATACAATGAGCAGTTCTTC	CASPTPRDPPYNEQFF
few	NA	TRBV6-6	TRBJ1-2	TGTGCCAGCAGAGACCAGGCTGAAGCTAACTATGGCTACACCTTC	CASRDQAEANYGYTF
NA	TRBD2	TRBV20-1	TRBJ2-7	TGCAGTGCTCCCCTAGCGGGAGGGCCCCACGAGCAGTACTTC	CSAPLAGGPHEQYF
few	TRBD1	TRBV12-3/TRBV12-4	TRBJ1-6	TGTGCCAGCAGAAACCCCGCAGGGGGGCCCCTCCACTTT	CASRNPAGGPLHF
NA	TRBD2	TRBV3-1	TRBJ2-5	TGTGCCAGCAGCAAACATGGGACTAGCGGGGGACAAGAGACCCAGTACTTC	CASSKHGTSGGQETQYF
NA	NA	TRBV20-1	TRBJ2-3	TGCAGTGCTAGGGTACCAGCGGGAGATACGCAGTATTTT	CSARVPAGDTQYF
NA	TRBD2	TRBV28	TRBJ2-3	TGTGCCAGCACCCCCGGGGGGCTAGCGGGAGGATATTGGGGAACAGATACGCAGTATTTT	CASTPGGLAGGYWGTDTQYF
many	NA	TRBV6-1	TRBJ2-7	TGTGCCAGCAGTGTACAGGGATCCTACGAGCAGTACTTC	CASSVQGSYEQYF
NA	TRBD1	TRBV28	TRBJ2-1	TGTGCCAGCAGTTCGGGACAGGGGGAAGATGAGCAGTTCTTC	CASSSGQGEDEQFF
NA	TRBD2	TRBV5-1	TRBJ2-1	TGCGCCAGCAGCCCCAGGGGAGCGGGAGGAATACTTGAGCAGTTCTTC	CASSPRGAGGILEQFF
few	TRBD1	TRBV10-3	TRBJ1-2	TGTGCCACCTGGGACAGGGTGGGCTATGGCTACACCTTC	CATWDRVGYGYTF
many	NA	TRBV7-6	TRBJ2-5	TGTGCCAGCAGCATTGGGGGGACCTACCAAGAGACCCAGTACTTC	CASSIGGTYQETQYF
few	TRBD1	TRBV5-5	TRBJ1-1	TGTGCCAGCAGCTCCCGGGACAGGGGGAAAAACACTGAAGCTTTCTTT	CASSSRDRGKNTEAFF
NA	TRBD2	TRBV10-3	TRBJ2-7	TGTGCCATCAGAGGACTAGCGGGGACCTACGAGCAGTACTTC	CAIRGLAGTYEQYF
NA	NA	TRBV5-1	TRBJ1-6	TGCGCCAGCAGCTTAACGTATAATTCACCCCTCCACTTT	CASSLTYNSPLHF
few	TRBD2	TRBV7-9	TRBJ2-7	TGTGCCAGCAGCTTTTTGCGGGGGAGCGGCTACGAGCAGTACTTC	CASSFLRGSGYEQYF
NA	NA	TRBV5-1	TRBJ2-7	TGCGCCAGCAGCCCCCGGGGCGGCTCCTCCTACGAGCAGTACTTC	CASSPRGGSSYEQYF
few	NA	TRBV11-2	TRBJ2-1	TGTGCCAGCAGCCCCCATCCTAACAATGAGCAGTTCTTC	CASSPHPNNEQFF
few	NA	TRBV5-1	TRBJ2-7	TGCGCCAGCAGCTACACCCCAGGGGATGGCCCCTACGAGCAGTACTTC	CASSYTPGDGPYEQYF
NA	NA	TRBV28	TRBJ2-5	TGTGCCAGCAGTCCACAACGGGGCTTGGCGCAAGAGACCCAGTACTTC	CASSPQRGLAQETQYF
NA	NA	TRBV28	TRBJ1-4	TGTGCCAGCAGTCCCATGACAGCAACTAATGAAAAACTGTTTTTT	CASSPMTATNEKLFF
few	NA	TRBV4-2	TRBJ1-2	TGTGCCAGCAGCCAAGCGGACAGCAAGTATGGCTACACCTTC	CASSQADSKYGYTF
few	NA	TRBV4-1	TRBJ2-7	TGCGCCAGCAGCTTTATGGCTATAAAGTACTACGAGCAGTACTTC	CASSFMAIKYYEQYF
few	NA	TRBV29-1	TRBJ2-3	TGCAGCGCCTACAGGGGACTCACAGATACGCAGTATTTT	CSAYRGLTDTQYF